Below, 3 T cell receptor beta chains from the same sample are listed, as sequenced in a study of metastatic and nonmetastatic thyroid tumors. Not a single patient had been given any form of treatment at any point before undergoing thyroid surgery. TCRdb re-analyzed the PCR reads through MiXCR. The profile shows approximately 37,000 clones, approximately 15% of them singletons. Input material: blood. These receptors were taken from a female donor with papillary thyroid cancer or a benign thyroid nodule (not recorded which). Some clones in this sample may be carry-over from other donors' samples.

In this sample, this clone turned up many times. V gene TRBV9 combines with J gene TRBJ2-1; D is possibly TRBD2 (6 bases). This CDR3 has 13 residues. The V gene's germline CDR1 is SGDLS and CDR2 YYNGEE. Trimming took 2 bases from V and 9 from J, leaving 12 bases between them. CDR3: CASSVAPGGEQFF. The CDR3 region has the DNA TGTGCCAGCAGCGTGGCCCCCGGGGGTGAGCAGTTCTTC. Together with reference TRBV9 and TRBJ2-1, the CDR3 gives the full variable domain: DSGVTQTPKHLITATGQRVTLRCSPRSGDLSVYWYQQSLDQGLQFLIQYYNGEERAKGNILERFSAQQFPDLHSELNLSSLELGDSALYFCASSVAPGGEQFFGPGTRLTVL.

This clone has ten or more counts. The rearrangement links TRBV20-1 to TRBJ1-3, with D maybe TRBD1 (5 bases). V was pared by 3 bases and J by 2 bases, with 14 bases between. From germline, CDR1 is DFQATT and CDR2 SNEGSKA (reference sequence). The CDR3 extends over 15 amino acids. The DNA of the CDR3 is TGCAGTGCTAGGGGAGGGGCAGTGGCTGGAAACACCATATATTTT. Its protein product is CSARGGAVAGNTIYF.

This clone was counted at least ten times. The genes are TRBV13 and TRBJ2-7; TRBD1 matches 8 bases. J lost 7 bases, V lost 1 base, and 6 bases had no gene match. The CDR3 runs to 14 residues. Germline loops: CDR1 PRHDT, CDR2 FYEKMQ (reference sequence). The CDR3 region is CASSLVFRGREQYF. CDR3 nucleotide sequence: TGTGCCAGCAGCTTAGTTTTCAGGGGGCGTGAGCAGTACTTC. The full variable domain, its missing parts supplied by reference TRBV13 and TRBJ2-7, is AAGVIQSPRHLIKEKRETATLKCYPIPRHDTVYWYQQGPGQDPQFLISFYEKMQSDKGSIPDRFSAQQFSDYHSELNMSSLELGDSALYFCASSLVFRGREQYFGPGTRLTVT.